Listed below are T cell receptor beta chains from one sample, sequenced in a study of OX40 agonist ivuxolimab in advanced cancers. Sequenced by immunoSEQ multiplex PCR; TCRdb stores in-frame clones only, minus some. The table includes under 95,000 clones, approximately 85% detected once. The sequencing used CD4+ or CD8+ T cells sorted from blood, collected in a trial of the OX40 agonist ivuxolimab. The receptors come from an adult with an advanced solid tumor such as melanoma, head and neck, liver or kidney cancer. Each CDR3 is given with its conserved first and last residue.

j_gene	v_gene	CDR3aa
TRBJ2-7	TRBV10-1	CASSLAGEAYEQYF
TRBJ2-3	TRBV19	CASSIGSSASTDTQYF
TRBJ2-2	TRBV28	CASSFPGELFF
TRBJ1-6	TRBV2	CASNPPQGVVSPLHF
TRBJ2-1	TRBV15	CATSRALLAGGEQFF
TRBJ2-7	TRBV14	CASRGIGGRNEQYF
TRBJ1-2	TRBV5-5	CASSPGTGPGYTF
TRBJ2-1	TRBV5-1	CASSFRDSYNEQFF
TRBJ2-7	TRBV21-1	CASNHEGLADLYEQYF
TRBJ2-7	TRBV6-5	CASSSRGAAGHYEQYF
TRBJ2-5	TRBV5-4	CASSFGLAGVGETQYF
TRBJ2-3	TRBV6-1	CASSLGLAGTDTQYF
TRBJ1-1	TRBV6-1	CASSMQTWAFF
TRBJ1-3	TRBV5-6	CASSFIGAGNTIYF
TRBJ2-7	TRBV5-5	CASSSRTGTGEQYF
TRBJ2-7	TRBV6-5	CASHAPGQTLEQYF
TRBJ1-4	TRBV7-9	CASSRPGTADEKLFF
TRBJ1-1	TRBV5-1	CASSLGAGTGANTEAFF
TRBJ1-4	TRBV6-5	CASSYSTGGGEKLFF
TRBJ2-7	TRBV19	CASSTTGGDGQYF
TRBJ2-7	TRBV6-6	CASSYGRASSYEQYF
TRBJ1-1	TRBV5-1	CASSLVGGLTPSF
TRBJ1-1	TRBV27	CASSLSPGQSLNTEAFF
TRBJ2-2	TRBV27	CASSLSGGIKTGELFF
TRBJ2-7	TRBV28	CASQLLAGDRAYEQYF
TRBJ1-2	TRBV6-1	CASSVGSSYGYTF
TRBJ1-2	TRBV10-2	CASNGGNYGYTF
TRBJ2-7	TRBV5-1	CASSLPGQSYEQYF
TRBJ1-6	TRBV28	CASRDENSPLHF
TRBJ2-7	TRBV27	CASRKSGSRYYEQYF
TRBJ2-5	TRBV6-5	CASSPDRGGRETQYF
TRBJ2-3	TRBV11-3	CASSPRTGEYTQYF
TRBJ2-7	TRBV6-6	CASSSQGFSYEQYF
TRBJ1-1	TRBV2	CASSIQGFGTEAFF
TRBJ2-2	TRBV5-1	CASSFSGNTGELFF
TRBJ2-1	TRBV4-1	CASSQDLAREQFF
TRBJ1-1	TRBV18	CASSPLGRNTEAFF